This T cell receptor beta chain was sequenced during a study of shared clonotypes between healthy human individuals. The trim removed 6 bases at V and 4 bases at J, leaving 7 bases unmatched. The CDR3 loop spans 14 amino acids. CDR1 is SGHNT, CDR2 YYREEE, per germline (reference sequence). Clones were read by immunoSEQ multiplex PCR, and TCRdb kept only the in-frame ones, dropping some. The sample gives roughly 1 million clones, 70% to 80% of which show up once; over 1.3% is in the top ten. A few counts support this clone. The chain couples TRBV5-4 to TRBJ1-3; the match to TRBD1 covers 7 bases. The receptor was isolated from a man between 18 and 29 years old in good health. Sequenced sample: memory CD4+ T cells sorted from blood. Subset reported: CD45RA-negative fraction. CDR3 in DNA: TGTGCCAGCACCTTAGGGGGCGCAGGAAACACCATATATTTT. This encodes CASTLGGAGNTIYF.